This T cell receptor (beta chain) is from a study of T cells in Graves' hyperthyroidism and ophthalmopathy. CDR3 length: 14 residues. Looked up from germline, CDR1 is MNHNS and CDR2 is SASEGT. Trimming cost V 7 bases and J 6 bases, with 16 bases left between them. Regions amplified from RNA transcripts were the TCR beta CDR3 regions. First-round RT-PCR targeting the TCR CDR3 was performed with the HTBI primer set. One entry per CDR3 protein results from TCRdb running MiXCR on the multiplex PCR reads. The table shows roughly 380,000 distinct CDR3 sequences, with about 14% occurring only once. The chain has TRBV6-1 and TRBJ2-1; D may match TRBD1 or TRBD2 (5 bases each). Sequencing was performed on blood. This clonotype was obtained from an older woman with Graves' hyperthyroidism. The CDR3 DNA reads as TGTGCCAGCAATATGGGGGTTTTGGGCAATGAGCAGTTCTTC. This translates into CASNMGVLGNEQFF.